The sequence of this T cell receptor beta chain was determined in a study of cytomegalovirus exposure and HLA in healthy donors. Study results and limitations: Most TCR sequences were seen very rarely across donors, but some public TCRs occurred in many. HLA-A and HLA-B allele assignments for most subjects were reportedly predicted accurately using TCR beta sequences. A later analysis associated some 16,000 TCR beta sequences with HLA alleles at a 0.05 false discovery rate.

Vbeta (60) and Jbeta (13) primers were used in the PCR. Assay used: immunoSEQ multiplex PCR; TCRdb lists only in-frame clones, some missing. This sample has tens of thousands of clones, with about 67% found just once. On this clone: Its target is not known.

Germline loops: CDR1 MNHEY, CDR2 SMNVEV (reference sequence). This CDR3 has 15 amino acids. Trimming removed 5 bases at V and 0 bases at J, with 8 bases between. Source material: PBMCs. The sequence was obtained from a man aged 30 to 45 in good health and CMV-seronegative. The chain combines TRBV27 with TRBJ2-6; D not resolved. The CDR3 sequence: CASSPQLSGANVLTF. As DNA, the CDR3 is TGTGCCAGCAGTCCCCAACTCTCTGGGGCCAACGTCCTGACTTTC.